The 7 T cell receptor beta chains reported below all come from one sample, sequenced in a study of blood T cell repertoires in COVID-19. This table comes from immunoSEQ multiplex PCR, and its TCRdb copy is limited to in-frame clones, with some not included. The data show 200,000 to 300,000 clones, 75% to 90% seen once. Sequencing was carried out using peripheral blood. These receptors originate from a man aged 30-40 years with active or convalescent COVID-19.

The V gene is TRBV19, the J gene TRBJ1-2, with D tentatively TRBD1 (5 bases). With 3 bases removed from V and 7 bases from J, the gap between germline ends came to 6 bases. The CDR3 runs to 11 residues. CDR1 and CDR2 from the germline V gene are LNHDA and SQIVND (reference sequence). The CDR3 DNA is TGTGCCAGTAGTATTAGGGGTGGCTACACCTTC. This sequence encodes CASSIRGGYTF.

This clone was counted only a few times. The CDR3 DNA reads TGTGCCAGCAGCCAGACTAGCGGGGGGGCCAATGAGCAGTTCTTC. This codes for CASSQTSGGANEQFF. The chain combines TRBV5-4 with TRBJ2-1; 14 nucleotides agree with TRBD2. Per the germline V gene, CDR1 is SGHNT and CDR2 is YYREEE (reference sequence). The CDR3 sequence is 15 residues long. After removal of 4 bases from V and 6 bases from J, the junction contained 3 bases not matched to a gene.

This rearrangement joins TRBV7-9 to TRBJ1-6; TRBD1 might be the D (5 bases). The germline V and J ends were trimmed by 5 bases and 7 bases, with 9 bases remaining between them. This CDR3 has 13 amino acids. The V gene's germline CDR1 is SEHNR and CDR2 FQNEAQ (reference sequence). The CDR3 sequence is CASSPGLNSPLHF. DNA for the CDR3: TGTGCCAGCAGCCCAGGGCTAAATTCACCCCTCCACTTT. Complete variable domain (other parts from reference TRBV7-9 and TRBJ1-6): DTGVSQNPRHKITKRGQNVTFRCDPISEHNRLYWYRQTLGQGPEFLTYFQNEAQLEKSRLLSDRFSAERPKGSFSTLEIQRTEQGDSAMYLCASSPGLNSPLHFGNGTRLTVT.

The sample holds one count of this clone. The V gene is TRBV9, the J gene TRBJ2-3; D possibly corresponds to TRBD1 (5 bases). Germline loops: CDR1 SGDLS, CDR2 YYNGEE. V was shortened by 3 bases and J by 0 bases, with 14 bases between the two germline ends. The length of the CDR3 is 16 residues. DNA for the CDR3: TGTGCCAGCAGCGAAGACAGTATCCCTAGCACAGATACGCAGTATTTT. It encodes CASSEDSIPSTDTQYF.

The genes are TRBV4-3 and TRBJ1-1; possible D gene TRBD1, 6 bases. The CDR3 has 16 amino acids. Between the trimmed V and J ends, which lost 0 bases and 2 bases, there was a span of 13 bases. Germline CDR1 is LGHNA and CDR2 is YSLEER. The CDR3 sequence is CASSQDRGTPNTEAFF. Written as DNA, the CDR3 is TGCGCCAGCAGCCAAGATAGGGGGACACCTAACACTGAAGCTTTCTTT.

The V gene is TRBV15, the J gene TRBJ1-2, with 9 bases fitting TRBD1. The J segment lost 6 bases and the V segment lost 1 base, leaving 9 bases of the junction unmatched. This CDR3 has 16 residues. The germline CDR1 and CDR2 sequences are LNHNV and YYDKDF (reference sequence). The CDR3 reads CATSRVPGQGTDGYTF. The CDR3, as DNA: TGTGCCACCAGCAGAGTGCCGGGACAGGGTACGGATGGCTACACCTTC.

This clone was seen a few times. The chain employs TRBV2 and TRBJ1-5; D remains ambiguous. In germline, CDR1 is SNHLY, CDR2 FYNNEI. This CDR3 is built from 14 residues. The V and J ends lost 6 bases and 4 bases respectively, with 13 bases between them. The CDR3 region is CASRGAARNQPQHF. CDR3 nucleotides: TGTGCCAGCAGGGGAGCCGCCAGAAATCAGCCCCAGCATTTT.